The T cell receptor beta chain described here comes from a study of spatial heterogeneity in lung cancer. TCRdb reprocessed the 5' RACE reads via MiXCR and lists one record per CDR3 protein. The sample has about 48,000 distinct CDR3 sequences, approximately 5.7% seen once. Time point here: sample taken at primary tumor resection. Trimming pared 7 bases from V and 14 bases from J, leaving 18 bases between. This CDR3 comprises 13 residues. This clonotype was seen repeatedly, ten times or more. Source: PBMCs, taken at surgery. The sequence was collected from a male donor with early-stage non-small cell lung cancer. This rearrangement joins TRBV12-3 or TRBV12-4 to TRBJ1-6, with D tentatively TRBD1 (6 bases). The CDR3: CASTLRGLQTLHF. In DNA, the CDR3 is TGTGCCAGCACACTCAGGGGCCTTCAAACCCTCCACTTT.